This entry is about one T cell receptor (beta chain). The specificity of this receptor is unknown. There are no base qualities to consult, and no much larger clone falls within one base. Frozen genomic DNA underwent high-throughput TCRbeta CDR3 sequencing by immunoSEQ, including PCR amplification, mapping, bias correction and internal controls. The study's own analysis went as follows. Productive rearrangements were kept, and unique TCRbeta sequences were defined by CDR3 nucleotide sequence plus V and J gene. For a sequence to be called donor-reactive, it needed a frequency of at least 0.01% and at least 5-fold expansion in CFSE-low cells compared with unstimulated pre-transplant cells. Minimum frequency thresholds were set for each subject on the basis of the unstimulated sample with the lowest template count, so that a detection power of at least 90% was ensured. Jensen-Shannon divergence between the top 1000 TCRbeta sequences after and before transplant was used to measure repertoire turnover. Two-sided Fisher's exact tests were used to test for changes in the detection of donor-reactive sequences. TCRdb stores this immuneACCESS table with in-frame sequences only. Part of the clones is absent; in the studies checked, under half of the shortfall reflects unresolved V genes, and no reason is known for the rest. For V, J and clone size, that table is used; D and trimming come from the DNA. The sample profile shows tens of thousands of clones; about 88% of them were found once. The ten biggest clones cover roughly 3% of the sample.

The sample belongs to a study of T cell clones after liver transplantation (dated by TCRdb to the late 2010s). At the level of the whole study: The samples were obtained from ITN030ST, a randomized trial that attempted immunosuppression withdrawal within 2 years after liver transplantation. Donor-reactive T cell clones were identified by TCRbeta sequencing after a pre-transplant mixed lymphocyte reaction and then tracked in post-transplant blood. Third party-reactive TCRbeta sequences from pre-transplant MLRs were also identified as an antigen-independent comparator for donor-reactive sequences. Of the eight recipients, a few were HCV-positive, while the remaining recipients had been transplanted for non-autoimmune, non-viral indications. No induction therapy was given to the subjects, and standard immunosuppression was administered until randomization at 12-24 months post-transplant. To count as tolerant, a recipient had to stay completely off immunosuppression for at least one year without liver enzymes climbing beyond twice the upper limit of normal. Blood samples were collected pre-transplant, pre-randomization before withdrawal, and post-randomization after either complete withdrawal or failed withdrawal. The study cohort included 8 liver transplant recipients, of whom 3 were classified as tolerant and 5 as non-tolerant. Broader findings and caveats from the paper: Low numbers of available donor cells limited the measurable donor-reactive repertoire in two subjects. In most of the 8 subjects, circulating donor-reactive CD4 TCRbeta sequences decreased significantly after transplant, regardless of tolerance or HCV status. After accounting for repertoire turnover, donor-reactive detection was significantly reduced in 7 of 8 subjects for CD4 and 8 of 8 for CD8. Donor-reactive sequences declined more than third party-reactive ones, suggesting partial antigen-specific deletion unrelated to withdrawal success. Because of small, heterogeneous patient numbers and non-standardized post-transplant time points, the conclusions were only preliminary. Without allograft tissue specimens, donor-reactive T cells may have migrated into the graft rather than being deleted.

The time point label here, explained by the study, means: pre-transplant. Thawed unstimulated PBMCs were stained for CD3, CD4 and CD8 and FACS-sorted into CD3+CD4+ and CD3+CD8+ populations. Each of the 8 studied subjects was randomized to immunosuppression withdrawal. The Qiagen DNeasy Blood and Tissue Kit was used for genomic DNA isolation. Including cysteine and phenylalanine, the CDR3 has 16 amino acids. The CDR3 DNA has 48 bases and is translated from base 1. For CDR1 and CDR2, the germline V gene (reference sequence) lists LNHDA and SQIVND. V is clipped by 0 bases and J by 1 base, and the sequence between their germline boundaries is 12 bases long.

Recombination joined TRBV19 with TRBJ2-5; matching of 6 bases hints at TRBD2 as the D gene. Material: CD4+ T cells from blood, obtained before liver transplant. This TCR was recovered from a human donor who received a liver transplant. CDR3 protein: CASSIDLQGLQETQYF. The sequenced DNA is TGTGCCAGTAGTATAGACTTGCAGGGACTCCAAGAGACCCAGTACTTC.